In this sample, the clone carrying this TCR beta chain turned up many times. Trimming cost V 0 bases and J 8 bases, with 14 bases left between them. Germline V gene lookup returns CDR1 SQVTM and CDR2 ANQGSEA. This CDR3 region has 14 residues. TCRdb re-called the RT-PCR reads with MiXCR, one entry per CDR3 protein. The table includes roughly 780,000 distinct CDR3 sequences, approximately 18% detected once. This sample is part of a study of response to subunit inactivated influenza vaccine. This sequence originates from a man aged 50-59 years who received an inactivated influenza vaccine. The chain combines TRBV29-1 with TRBJ2-1; perhaps D is TRBD1 or TRBD2 (6 bases each). The sequences come from PBMCs from blood, collected roughly 5 days after vaccination. CDR3 sequence reads: CSVEERQRGHEQFF. Written as DNA, the CDR3 is TGCAGCGTTGAAGAGCGACAACGGGGGCATGAGCAGTTCTTC.